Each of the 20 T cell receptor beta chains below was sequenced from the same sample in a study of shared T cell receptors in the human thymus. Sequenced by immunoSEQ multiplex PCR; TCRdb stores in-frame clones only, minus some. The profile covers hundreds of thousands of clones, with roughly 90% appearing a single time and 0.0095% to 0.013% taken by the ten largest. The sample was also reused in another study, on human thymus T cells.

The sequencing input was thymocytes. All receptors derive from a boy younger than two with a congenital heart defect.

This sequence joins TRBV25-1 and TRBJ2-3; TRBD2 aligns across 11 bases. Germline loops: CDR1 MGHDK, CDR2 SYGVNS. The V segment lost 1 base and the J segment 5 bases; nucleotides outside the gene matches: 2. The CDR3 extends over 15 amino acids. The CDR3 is CASSESSGRRDTQYF. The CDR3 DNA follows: TGTGCCAGCAGTGAATCTAGCGGGAGGCGAGATACGCAGTATTTT. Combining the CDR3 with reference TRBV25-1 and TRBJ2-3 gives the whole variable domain EADIYQTPRYLVIGTGKKITLECSQTMGHDKMYWYQQDPGMELHLIHYSYGVNSTEKGDLSSESTVSRIRTEHFPLTLESARPSHTSQYLCASSESSGRRDTQYFGPGTRLTVL.

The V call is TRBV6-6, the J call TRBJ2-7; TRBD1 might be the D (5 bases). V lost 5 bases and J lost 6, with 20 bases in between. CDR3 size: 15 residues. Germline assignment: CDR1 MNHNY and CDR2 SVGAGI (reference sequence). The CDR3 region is CASSSDPQGLGEQYF. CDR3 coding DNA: TGTGCCAGCAGTAGTGATCCCCAGGGTTTGGGCGAGCAGTACTTC.

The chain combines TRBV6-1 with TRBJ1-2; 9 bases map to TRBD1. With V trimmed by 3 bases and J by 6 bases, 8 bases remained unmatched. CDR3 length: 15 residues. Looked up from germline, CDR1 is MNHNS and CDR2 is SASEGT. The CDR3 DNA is TGTGCCAGCAGTGAGAGGGACAGGGCCATCCATGGCTACACCTTC. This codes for CASSERDRAIHGYTF.

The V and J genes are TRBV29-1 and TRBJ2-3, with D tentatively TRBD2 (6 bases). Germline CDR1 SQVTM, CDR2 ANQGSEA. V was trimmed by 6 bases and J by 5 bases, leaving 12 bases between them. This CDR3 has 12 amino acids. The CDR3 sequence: CSVRASVDTQYF. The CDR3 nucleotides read TGCAGCGTGAGGGCTAGCGTAGATACGCAGTATTTT.

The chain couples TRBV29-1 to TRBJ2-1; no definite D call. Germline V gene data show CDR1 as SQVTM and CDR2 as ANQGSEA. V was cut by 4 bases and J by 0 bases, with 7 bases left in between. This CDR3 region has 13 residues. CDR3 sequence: CSVGLYSYNEQFF. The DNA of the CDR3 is TGCAGCGTTGGCCTATACTCCTACAATGAGCAGTTCTTC.

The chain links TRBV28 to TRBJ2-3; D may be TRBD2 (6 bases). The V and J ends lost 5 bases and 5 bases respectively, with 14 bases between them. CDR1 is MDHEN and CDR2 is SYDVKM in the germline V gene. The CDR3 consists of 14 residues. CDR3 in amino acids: CASSPVWRGDTQYF. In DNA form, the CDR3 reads TGTGCCAGCAGTCCCGTTTGGCGGGGAGATACGCAGTATTTT.

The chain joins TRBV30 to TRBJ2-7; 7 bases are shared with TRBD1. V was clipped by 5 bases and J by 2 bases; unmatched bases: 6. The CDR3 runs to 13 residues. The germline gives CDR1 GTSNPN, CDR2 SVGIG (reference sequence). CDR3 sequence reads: CAWGTVYPYEQYF. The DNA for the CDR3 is TGTGCCTGGGGGACAGTTTACCCCTACGAGCAGTACTTC. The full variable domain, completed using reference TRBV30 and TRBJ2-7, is SQTIHQWPATLVQPVGSPLSLECTVEGTSNPNLYWYRQAAGRGLQLLFYSVGIGQISSEVPQNLSASRPQDRQFILSSKKLLLSDSGFYLCAWGTVYPYEQYFGPGTRLTVT.

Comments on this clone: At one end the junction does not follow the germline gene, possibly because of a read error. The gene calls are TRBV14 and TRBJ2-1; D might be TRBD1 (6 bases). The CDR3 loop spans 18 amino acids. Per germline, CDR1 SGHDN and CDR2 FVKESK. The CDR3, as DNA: TGTGTCAGCAGCCCAGGGGCTAGCAGATTTAGGTCCTACAATGAGCAGTTCTTC. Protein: CVSSPGASRFRSYNEQFF.

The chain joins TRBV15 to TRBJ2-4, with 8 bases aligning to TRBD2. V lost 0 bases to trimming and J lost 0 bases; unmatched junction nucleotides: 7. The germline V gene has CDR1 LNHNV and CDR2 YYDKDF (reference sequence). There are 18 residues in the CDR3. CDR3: CATSRDDRLAGAKNIQYF. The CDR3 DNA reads TGTGCCACCAGCAGAGATGATAGGCTAGCGGGAGCCAAAAACATTCAGTACTTC. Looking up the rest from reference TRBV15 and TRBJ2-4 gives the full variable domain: DAMVIQNPRYQVTQFGKPVTLSCSQTLNHNVMYWYQQKSSQAPKLLFHYYDKDFNNEADTPDNFQSRRPNTSFCFLDIRSPGLGDTAMYLCATSRDDRLAGAKNIQYFGAGTRLSVL.

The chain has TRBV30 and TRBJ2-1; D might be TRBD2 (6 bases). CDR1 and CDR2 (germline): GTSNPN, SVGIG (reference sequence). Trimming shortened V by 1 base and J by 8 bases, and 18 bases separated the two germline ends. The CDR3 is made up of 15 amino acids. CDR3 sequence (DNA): TGTGCCTGGAGTGCGCCGGGACTTAGCTTTTATGAGCAGTTCTTC. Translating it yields CAWSAPGLSFYEQFF.

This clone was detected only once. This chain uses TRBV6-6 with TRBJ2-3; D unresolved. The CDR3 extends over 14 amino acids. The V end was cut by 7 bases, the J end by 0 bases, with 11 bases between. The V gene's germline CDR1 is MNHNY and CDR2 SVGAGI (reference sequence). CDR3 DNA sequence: TGTGCCAGCACAAAGGAGCCTAGCACAGATACGCAGTATTTT. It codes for CASTKEPSTDTQYF.

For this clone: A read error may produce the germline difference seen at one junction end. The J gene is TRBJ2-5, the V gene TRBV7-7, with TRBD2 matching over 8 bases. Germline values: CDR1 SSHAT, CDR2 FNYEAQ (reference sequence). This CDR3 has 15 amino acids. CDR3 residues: CASSLASLAGETQYF. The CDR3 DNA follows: TGTGCTAGCAGCTTAGCGTCCCTAGCGGGAGAGACCCAGTACTTC.

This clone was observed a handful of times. The CDR3 nucleotides are TGCAGCGTTGTCTTGGCGGGAGGACGATACAATGAGCAGTTCTTC. Encoded protein: CSVVLAGGRYNEQFF. The V gene is TRBV29-1, the J gene TRBJ2-1; TRBD2 agrees at 8 bases. CDR3 length: 15 residues. The V segment lost 4 bases and the J segment 4 bases; nucleotides outside the gene matches: 9. Germline V gives CDR1 SQVTM, CDR2 ANQGSEA.

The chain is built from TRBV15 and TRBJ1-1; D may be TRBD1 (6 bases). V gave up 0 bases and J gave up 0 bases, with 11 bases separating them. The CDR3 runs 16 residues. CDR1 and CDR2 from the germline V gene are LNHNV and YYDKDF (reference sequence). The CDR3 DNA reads TGTGCCACCAGCAGAGATCGGCAGGGGATGAACACTGAAGCTTTCTTT. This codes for CATSRDRQGMNTEAFF.

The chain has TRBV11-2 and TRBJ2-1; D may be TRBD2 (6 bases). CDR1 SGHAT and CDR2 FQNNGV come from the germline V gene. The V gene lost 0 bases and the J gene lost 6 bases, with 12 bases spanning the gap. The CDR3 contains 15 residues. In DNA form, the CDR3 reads TGTGCCAGCAGCTTAGACCCCCCGGAGGGCAATGAGCAGTTCTTC. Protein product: CASSLDPPEGNEQFF.

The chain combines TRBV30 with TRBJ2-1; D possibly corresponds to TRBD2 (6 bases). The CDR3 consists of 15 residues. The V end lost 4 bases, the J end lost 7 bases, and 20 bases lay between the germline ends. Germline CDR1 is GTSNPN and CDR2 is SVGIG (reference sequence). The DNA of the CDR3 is TGTGCCTGGAATTCGGAGGGCTTGGGGGGAAATGAGCAGTTCTTC. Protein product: CAWNSEGLGGNEQFF.

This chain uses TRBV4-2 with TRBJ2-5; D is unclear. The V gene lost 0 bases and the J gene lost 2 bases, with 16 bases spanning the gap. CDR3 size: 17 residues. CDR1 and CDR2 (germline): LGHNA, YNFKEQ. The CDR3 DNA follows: TGTGCCAGCAGCCAAGACCTTCGGGTAGGATTACAAGAGACCCAGTACTTC. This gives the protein CASSQDLRVGLQETQYF.

CDR3 sequence (DNA): TGTGCCTGGTTTATCGACAGGGAAATTCAGCCCCAGCATTTT. Translation gives CAWFIDREIQPQHF. The chain links TRBV30 to TRBJ1-5; 7 nucleotides agree with TRBD1. The V gene's germline CDR1 is GTSNPN and CDR2 SVGIG (reference sequence). V shed 5 bases, J shed 6 bases, and the junction held 10 bases outside the gene matches. The CDR3 is 14 residues long.

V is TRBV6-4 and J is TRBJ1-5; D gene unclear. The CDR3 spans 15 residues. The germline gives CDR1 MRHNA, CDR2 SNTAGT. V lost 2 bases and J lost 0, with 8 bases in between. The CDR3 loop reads CASSDPGASNQPQHF. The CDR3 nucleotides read TGTGCCAGCAGTGACCCCGGTGCTAGCAATCAGCCCCAGCATTTT.

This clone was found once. The CDR3 protein is CASSQVRHRPYGYTF. In nucleotides, the CDR3 is TGTGCCAGCAGCCAAGTGCGCCACAGGCCCTATGGCTACACCTTC. The chain recombines TRBV4-2 with TRBJ1-2; TRBD1 might be the D (5 bases). Germline V gives CDR1 LGHNA, CDR2 YNFKEQ. This CDR3 is built from 15 residues. Trimming took 1 base from V and 4 from J, leaving 13 bases between them.